Listed here are 10 T cell receptor beta chains from one sample, sequenced in a study of control samples from healthy donors and cancer patients. The method was immunoSEQ multiplex PCR; TCRdb's version includes in-frame clones alone and lacks a portion of them. The sample carries about 130,000 clones, 80% to 95% recorded once. Sequenced material: blood. The receptor source for this set is a young man in good health.

This chain's CDR3 is CASSLDRTGTSPLHF. The CDR3 bases are TGCGCCAGCAGCTTGGATCGGACAGGGACTTCACCCCTCCACTTT. The V gene is TRBV5-1, the J gene TRBJ1-6; 8 nucleotides match TRBD1. The CDR3 is made up of 15 amino acids. The germline V gene encodes CDR1 SGHRS and CDR2 YFSETQ. After removal of 0 bases from V and 9 bases from J, the junction contained 5 bases not matched to a gene.

The genes are TRBV18 and TRBJ1-3, with D perhaps TRBD1 (5 bases). The germline gives CDR1 KGHSH, CDR2 LQKENI. V lost 1 base to trimming and J lost 0 bases, with 7 bases between them. The length of the CDR3 is 15 residues. As DNA, the CDR3 is TGTGCCAGCTCACCACGAGGGGTCTCTGGAAACACCATATATTTT. This sequence encodes CASSPRGVSGNTIYF.

The chain joins TRBV27 to TRBJ1-6; D is perhaps TRBD1 (5 bases). V was cut by 5 bases and J by 7 bases, with 15 bases left in between. The CDR3 contains 15 residues. CDR1 is MNHEY and CDR2 is SMNVEV in the germline V gene (reference sequence). DNA of the CDR3: TGTGCCAGCAGTAGGGGACGGTGGGCAAATTCACCCCTCCACTTT. Its translation is CASSRGRWANSPLHF.

This chain uses TRBV6-1 with TRBJ1-2; D gene ambiguous. CDR1 is MNHNS, CDR2 SASEGT, per germline. The CDR3 runs 13 residues. The ends were cut back, 2 bases at V and 4 bases at J, with 8 bases in the middle. The CDR3 nucleotides are TGTGCCAGCAGTGAATGGGCAGCCTATGGCTACACCTTC. Protein sequence: CASSEWAAYGYTF.

The rearrangement joins TRBV15 to TRBJ2-7; TRBD1 aligns across 8 bases. The germline CDR1 and CDR2 sequences are LNHNV and YYDKDF (reference sequence). The CDR3 runs 15 residues. The junction had 8 bases not matched to a gene; V was cut back by 3 bases and J by 4 bases. CDR3 coding DNA: TGTGCCACCAGCAGTTTTGGGACAGGACCTTACGAGCAGTACTTC. Translation gives CATSSFGTGPYEQYF. Looking up the rest from reference TRBV15 and TRBJ2-7 gives the full variable domain: DAMVIQNPRYQVTQFGKPVTLSCSQTLNHNVMYWYQQKSSQAPKLLFHYYDKDFNNEADTPDNFQSRRPNTSFCFLDIRSPGLGDTAMYLCATSSFGTGPYEQYFGPGTRLTVT.

V is TRBV7-2 and J is TRBJ2-5; a possible D gene is TRBD2 (7 bases). CDR1 and CDR2 (germline): SGHTA, FQGNSA. This CDR3 has 12 amino acids. V lost 4 bases to trimming and J lost 10 bases, with 13 bases between them. The CDR3 is CASSSGGGDQYF. Here the CDR3 DNA reads TGTGCCAGCAGCTCGGGGGGCGGGGACCAGTACTTC.

This clone appeared once. The chain is built from TRBV5-1 and TRBJ1-1; D not resolved. The germline CDR1 and CDR2 sequences are SGHRS and YFSETQ. V lost 4 bases and J lost 3, with 13 bases in between. CDR3 length: 14 amino acids. CDR3 sequence: CASSSEGGYTEAFF. The CDR3 DNA reads as TGCGCCAGCAGCAGCGAGGGAGGGTACACTGAAGCTTTCTTT.

The genes are TRBV29-1 and TRBJ1-3; D gene ambiguous. CDR3 length equals 14 residues. The germline CDR1 and CDR2 sequences are SQVTM and ANQGSEA. V was cut by 7 bases and J by 0 bases, with 13 bases left in between. The chain's CDR3 is CSALGLLSGNTIYF. CDR3 nucleotides: TGCAGCGCCCTGGGCTTACTCTCTGGAAACACCATATATTTT.

The chain couples TRBV9 to TRBJ2-1, with a tentative D call TRBD2 (7 bases). The germline V gene encodes CDR1 SGDLS and CDR2 YYNGEE. This CDR3 comprises 15 residues. V lost 0 bases and J lost 2, with 9 bases in between. CDR3 protein: CASSVEGGPYNEQFF. CDR3 DNA sequence: TGTGCCAGCAGCGTAGAGGGGGGGCCCTACAATGAGCAGTTCTTC.

As DNA, the CDR3 is TGTGCCAGCCACTTCGGGACTAGCGAAGAGACCCAGTACTTC. It is translated as CASHFGTSEETQYF. The gene calls are TRBV5-6 and TRBJ2-5; TRBD2 agrees at 10 bases. Germline loops: CDR1 SGHDT, CDR2 YYEEEE. After removal of 7 bases from V and 3 bases from J, the junction contained 6 bases not matched to a gene. This CDR3 comprises 14 residues.